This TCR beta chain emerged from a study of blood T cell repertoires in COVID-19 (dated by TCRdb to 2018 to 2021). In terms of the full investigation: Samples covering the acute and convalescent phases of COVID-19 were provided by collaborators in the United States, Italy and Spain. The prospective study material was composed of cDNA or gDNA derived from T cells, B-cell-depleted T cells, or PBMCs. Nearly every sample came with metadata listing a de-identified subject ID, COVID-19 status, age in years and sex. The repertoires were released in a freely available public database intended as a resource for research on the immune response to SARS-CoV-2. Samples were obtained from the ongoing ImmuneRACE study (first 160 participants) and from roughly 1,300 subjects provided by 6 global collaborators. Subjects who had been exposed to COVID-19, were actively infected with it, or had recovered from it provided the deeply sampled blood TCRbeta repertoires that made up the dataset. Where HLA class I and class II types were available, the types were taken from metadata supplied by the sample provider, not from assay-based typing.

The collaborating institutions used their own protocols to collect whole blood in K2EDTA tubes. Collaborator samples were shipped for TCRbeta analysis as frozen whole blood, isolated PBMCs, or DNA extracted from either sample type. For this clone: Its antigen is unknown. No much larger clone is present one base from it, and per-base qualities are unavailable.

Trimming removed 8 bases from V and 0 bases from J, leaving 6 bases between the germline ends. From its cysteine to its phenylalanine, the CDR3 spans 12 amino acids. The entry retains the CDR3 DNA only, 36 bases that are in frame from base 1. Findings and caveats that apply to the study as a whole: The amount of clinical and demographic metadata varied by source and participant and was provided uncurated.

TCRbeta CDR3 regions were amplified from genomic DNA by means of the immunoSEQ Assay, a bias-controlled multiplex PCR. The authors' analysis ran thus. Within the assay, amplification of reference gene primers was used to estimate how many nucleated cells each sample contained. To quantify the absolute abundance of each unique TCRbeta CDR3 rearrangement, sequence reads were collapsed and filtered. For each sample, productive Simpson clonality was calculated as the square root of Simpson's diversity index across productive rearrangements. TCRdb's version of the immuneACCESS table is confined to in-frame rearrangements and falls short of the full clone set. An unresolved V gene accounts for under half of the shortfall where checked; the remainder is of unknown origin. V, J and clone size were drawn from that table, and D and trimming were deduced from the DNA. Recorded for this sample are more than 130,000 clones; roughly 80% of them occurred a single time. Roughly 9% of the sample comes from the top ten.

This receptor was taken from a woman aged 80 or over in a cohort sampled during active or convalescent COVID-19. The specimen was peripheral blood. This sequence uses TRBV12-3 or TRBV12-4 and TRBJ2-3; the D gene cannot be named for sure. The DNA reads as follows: TGTGCCAGCTGTACTAGCACAGATACGCAGTATTTT. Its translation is CASCTSTDTQYF.